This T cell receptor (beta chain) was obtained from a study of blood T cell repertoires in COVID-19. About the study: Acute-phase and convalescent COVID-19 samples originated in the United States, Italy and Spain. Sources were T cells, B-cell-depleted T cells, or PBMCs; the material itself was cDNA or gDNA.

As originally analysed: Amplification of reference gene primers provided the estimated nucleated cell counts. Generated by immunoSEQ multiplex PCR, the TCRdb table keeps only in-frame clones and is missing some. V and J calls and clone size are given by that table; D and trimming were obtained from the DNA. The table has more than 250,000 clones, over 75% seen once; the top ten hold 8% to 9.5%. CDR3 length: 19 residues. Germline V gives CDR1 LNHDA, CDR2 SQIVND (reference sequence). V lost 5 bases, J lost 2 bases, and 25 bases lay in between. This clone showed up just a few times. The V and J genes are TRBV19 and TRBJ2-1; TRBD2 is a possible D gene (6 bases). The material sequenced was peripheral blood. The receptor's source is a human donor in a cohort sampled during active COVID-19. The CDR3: CASSGGPSAPILAYNEQFF. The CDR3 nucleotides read TGTGCCAGTAGTGGAGGGCCTAGCGCCCCAATTTTAGCCTACAATGAGCAGTTCTTC.